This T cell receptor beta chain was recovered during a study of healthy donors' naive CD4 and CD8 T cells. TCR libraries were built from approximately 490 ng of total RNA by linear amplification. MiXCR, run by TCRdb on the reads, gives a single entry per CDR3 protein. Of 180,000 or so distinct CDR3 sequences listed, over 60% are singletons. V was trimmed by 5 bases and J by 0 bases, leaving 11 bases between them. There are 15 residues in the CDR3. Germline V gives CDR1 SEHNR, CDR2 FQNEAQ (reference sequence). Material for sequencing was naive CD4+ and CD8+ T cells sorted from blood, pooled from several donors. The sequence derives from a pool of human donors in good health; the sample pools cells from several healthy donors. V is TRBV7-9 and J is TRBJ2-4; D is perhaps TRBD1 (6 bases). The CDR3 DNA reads TGTGCCAGCAGCCCGACAGGCCTAGCCAAAAACATTCAGTACTTC. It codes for CASSPTGLAKNIQYF.